The next 4 T cell receptor beta chains were all read from a single sample in a study of control samples from healthy donors and cancer patients. Assay: immunoSEQ multiplex PCR; the TCRdb copy retains only in-frame clones and omits some. The top ten clones hold over 3% of a sample with tens of thousands of clones, over 75% of them seen once. Sequencing used blood. The source of these receptors is a woman between 18 and 29 years old in good health.

This chain links TRBV2 with TRBJ2-7; D call uncertain. This CDR3 is built from 12 residues. The germline gives CDR1 SNHLY, CDR2 FYNNEI. V was cut by 3 bases and J by 4 bases, with 7 bases left in between. The CDR3 region has the DNA TGTGCCAGCAGTGACAGGTATTACGAGCAGTACTTC. It codes for CASSDRYYEQYF.

The chain is built from TRBV19 and TRBJ1-1; TRBD1 agrees at 9 bases. Per germline, CDR1 LNHDA and CDR2 SQIVND (reference sequence). The V and J ends lost 6 bases and 1 base, in that order; junction bases with no gene match: 3. The CDR3 spans 14 residues. CDR3 nucleotides: TGTGCCAGTAGAGGGACAGGGAGGAACACTGAAGCTTTCTTT. Its protein product is CASRGTGRNTEAFF.

V is TRBV6-5 and J is TRBJ2-7; D gene ambiguous. Germline V gives CDR1 MNHEY, CDR2 SVGAGI. V was pared by 1 base and J by 1 base, with 8 bases between. The CDR3 sequence is 14 residues long. Written as DNA, the CDR3 is TGTGCCAGCAGTTACTTCCAGGAGTCCTACGAGCAGTACTTC. Its protein is CASSYFQESYEQYF.

The gene calls are TRBV20-1 and TRBJ1-2; D gene ambiguous. The CDR3 spans 10 residues. Trimming took 5 bases from V and 4 from J, leaving 5 bases between them. The germline gives CDR1 DFQATT, CDR2 SNEGSKA (reference sequence). The CDR3 nucleotides read TGCAGTGCTCCCTTCTATGGCTACACCTTC. Translation gives CSAPFYGYTF.